This T cell receptor beta chain is drawn from a study of T cell repertoires in aging, cancer and after chemotherapy. Study details: Donor ages fell into six groups from 30 or younger up to 70 or older. Healthy donor repertoires were recorded over several months to years and showed clear clonal overlap.

Rearranged V-D-J TRB sequences were amplified with a mixed TRB-A/B primer pool. TCRdb ran MiXCR on the multiplex PCR reads and lists one entry per CDR3 protein. The sample yields about 8,300 distinct CDR3 sequences, 25% to 35% seen once. This clonotype is termed medium-sized. As yet, its antigen is unknown. At one end, the junction sequence differs from germline, possibly due to a read error. Looked up from germline, CDR1 is LNHDA and CDR2 is SQIVND (reference sequence). This CDR3 is 14 amino acids long. Findings and limits, study-wide: Compared with age-matched healthy donors, untreated hematological or solid cancer patients showed higher blood TCR clonality. Across the chemotherapy interval, each cancer cohort showed higher median generation probability, suggesting thymic rebound.

TCR beta rearrangements were amplified from peripheral blood genomic DNA. Sequenced material: blood. The chain joins TRBV19 to TRBJ2-6; D remains unclear. This sequence was found in a human donor in good health. The CDR3 sequence: CASSIGPGDNVLTF. As DNA, the CDR3 is TGTGCCAGTAGTATTGGACCTGGGGACAACGTCCTGACTTTC.